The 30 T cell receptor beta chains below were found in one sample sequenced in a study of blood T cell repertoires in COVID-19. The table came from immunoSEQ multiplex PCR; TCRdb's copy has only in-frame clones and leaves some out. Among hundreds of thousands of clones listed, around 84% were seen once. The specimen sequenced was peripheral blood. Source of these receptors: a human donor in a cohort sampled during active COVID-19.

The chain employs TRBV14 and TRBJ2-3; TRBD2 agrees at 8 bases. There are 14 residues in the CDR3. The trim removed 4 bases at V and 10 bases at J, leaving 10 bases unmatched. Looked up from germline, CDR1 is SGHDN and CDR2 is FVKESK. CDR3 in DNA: TGTGCCAGCAGCCTACGGGGGGGCGATTTAGCGCAGTATTTT. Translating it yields CASSLRGGDLAQYF.

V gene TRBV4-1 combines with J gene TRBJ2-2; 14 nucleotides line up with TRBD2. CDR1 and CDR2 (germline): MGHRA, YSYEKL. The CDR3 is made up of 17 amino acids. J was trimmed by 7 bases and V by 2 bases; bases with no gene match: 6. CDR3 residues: CASSQPGTSGGGGELFF. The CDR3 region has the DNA TGCGCCAGCAGCCAACCCGGGACTAGCGGGGGTGGCGGGGAGCTGTTTTTT.

CDR3 sequence (DNA): TGTGCCAGCAGCTTAGTCCCCGGGAGTGTCTACGAGCAGTACTTC. Residues: CASSLVPGSVYEQYF. This rearrangement joins TRBV11-2 to TRBJ2-7; D may be TRBD2 (6 bases). The CDR3 is 15 residues long. The V and J ends lost 1 base and 3 bases respectively, with 13 bases between them. CDR1 and CDR2 from the germline V gene are SGHAT and FQNNGV.

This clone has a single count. The CDR3 nucleotides read TGTGCCAGCAGTTTATATCGGGGCACTGAAGCTTTCTTT. This codes for CASSLYRGTEAFF. The chain has TRBV28 and TRBJ1-1; no definite D call. The CDR3 spans 13 residues. The germline V gene encodes CDR1 MDHEN and CDR2 SYDVKM. V lost 1 base to trimming and J lost 4 bases, with 7 bases between them.

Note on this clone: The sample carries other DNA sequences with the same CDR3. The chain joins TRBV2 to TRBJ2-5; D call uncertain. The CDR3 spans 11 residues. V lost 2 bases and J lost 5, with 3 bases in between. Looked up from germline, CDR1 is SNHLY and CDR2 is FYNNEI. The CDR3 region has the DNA TGTGCCAGCAGTGAACGGGAGACCCAGTACTTC. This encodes CASSERETQYF.

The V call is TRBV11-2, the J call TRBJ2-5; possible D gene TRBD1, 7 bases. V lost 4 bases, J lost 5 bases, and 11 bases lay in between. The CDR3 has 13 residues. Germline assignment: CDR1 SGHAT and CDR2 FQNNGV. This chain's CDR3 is CASSYQGGETQYF. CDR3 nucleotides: TGTGCCAGCAGCTACCAGGGGGGTGAGACCCAGTACTTC.

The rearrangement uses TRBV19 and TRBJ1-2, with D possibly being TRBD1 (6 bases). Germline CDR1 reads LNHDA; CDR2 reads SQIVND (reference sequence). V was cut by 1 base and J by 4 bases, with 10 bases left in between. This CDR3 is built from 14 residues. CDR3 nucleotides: TGTGCCAGTAGTATAGTGGACAGTCTCTATGGCTACACCTTC. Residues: CASSIVDSLYGYTF.

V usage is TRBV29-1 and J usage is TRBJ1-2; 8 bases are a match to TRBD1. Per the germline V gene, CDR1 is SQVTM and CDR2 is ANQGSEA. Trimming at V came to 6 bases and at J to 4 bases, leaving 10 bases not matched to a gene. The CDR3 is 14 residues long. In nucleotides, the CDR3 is TGCAGCGTGCCACAGGGGGTGGTGGGCTATGGCTACACCTTC. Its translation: CSVPQGVVGYGYTF. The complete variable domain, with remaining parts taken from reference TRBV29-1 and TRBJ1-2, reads SAVISQKPSRDICQRGTSLTIQCQVDSQVTMMFWYRQQPGQSLTLIATANQGSEATYESGFVIDKFPISRPNLTFSTLTVSNMSPEDSSIYLCSVPQGVVGYGYTFGSGTRLTVV.

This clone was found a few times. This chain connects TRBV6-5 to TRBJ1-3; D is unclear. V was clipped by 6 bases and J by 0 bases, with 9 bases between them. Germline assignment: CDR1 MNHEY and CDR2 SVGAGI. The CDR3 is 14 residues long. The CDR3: CASRPVNSGNTIYF. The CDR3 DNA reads TGTGCCAGCAGACCAGTAAACTCTGGAAACACCATATATTTT.

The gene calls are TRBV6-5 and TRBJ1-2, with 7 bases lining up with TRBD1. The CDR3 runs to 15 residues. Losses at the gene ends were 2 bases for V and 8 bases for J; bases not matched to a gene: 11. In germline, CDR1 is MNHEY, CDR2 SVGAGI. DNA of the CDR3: TGTGCCAGCAGTTACGAGGGGGCGGGCCTTGGCGGCTACACCTTC. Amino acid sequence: CASSYEGAGLGGYTF.

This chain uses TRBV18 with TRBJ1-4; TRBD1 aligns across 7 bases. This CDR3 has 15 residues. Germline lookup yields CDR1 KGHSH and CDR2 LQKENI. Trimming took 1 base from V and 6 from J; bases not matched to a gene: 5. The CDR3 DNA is TGTGCCAGCTCACCACAAACAGGGGTTGATGAAAAACTGTTTTTT. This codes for CASSPQTGVDEKLFF.

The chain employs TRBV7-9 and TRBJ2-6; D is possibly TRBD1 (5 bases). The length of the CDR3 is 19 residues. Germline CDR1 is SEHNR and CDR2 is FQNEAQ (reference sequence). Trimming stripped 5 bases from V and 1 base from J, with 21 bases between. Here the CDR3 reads CASSTPRGRVASGANVLTF. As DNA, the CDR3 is TGTGCCAGCAGCACCCCCCGCGGCAGGGTGGCGTCTGGGGCCAACGTCCTGACTTTC.

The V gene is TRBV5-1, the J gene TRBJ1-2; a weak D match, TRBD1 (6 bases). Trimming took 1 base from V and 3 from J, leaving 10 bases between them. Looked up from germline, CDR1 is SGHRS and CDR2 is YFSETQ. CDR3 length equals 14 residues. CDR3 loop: CASSLSTGDYGYTF. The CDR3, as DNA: TGCGCCAGCAGCTTGTCGACAGGTGACTATGGCTACACCTTC.

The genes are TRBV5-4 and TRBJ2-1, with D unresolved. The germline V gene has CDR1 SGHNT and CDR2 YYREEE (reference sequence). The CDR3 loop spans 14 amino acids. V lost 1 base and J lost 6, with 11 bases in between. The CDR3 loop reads CASSLSAPRNEQFF. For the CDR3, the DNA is TGTGCCAGCAGCTTGAGTGCCCCGCGCAATGAGCAGTTCTTC.

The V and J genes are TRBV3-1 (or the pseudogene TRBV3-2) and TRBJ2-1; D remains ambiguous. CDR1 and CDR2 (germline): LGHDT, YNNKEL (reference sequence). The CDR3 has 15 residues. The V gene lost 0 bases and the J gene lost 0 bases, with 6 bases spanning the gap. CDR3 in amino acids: CASSQDRSSYNEQFF. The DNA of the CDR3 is TGTGCCAGCAGCCAAGATAGGAGCTCCTACAATGAGCAGTTCTTC.

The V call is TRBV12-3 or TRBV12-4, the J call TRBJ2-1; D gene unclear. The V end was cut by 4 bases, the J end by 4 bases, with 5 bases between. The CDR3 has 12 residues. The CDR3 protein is CASSSRYNEQFF. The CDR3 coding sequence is TGTGCCAGCAGTTCGCGGTACAATGAGCAGTTCTTC.

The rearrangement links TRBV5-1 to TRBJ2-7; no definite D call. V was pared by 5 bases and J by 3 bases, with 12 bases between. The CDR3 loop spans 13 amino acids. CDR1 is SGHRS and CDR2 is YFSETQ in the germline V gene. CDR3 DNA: TGCGCCAGCAGAAGCGCTACATACTACGAGCAGTACTTC. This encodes CASRSATYYEQYF.

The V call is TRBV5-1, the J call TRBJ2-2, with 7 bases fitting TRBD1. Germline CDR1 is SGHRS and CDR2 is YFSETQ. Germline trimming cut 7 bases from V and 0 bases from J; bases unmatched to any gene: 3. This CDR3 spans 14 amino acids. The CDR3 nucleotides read TGCGCCAGCGCCGGGACAGCGAACACCGGGGAGCTGTTTTTT. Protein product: CASAGTANTGELFF.

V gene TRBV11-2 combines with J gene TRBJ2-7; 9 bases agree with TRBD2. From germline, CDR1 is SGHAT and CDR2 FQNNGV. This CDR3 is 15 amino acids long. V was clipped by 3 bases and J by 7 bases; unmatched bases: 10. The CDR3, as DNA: TGTGCCAGCAGCTTGTTTGGCGGGGGGGCGTGGGAGCAGTACTTC. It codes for CASSLFGGGAWEQYF.

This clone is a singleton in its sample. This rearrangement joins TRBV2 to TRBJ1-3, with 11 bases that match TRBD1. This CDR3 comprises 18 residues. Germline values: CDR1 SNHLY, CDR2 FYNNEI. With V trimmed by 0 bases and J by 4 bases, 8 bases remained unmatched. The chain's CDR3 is CASSEAPWTGGSGNTIYF. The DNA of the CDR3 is TGTGCCAGCAGTGAAGCGCCTTGGACAGGGGGCTCCGGAAACACCATATATTTT.

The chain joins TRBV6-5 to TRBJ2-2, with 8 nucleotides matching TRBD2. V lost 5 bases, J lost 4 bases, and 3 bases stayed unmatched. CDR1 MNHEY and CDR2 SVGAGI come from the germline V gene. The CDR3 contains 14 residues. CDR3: CASSTSGPTGELFF. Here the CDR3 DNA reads TGTGCCAGCAGTACTAGCGGCCCCACCGGGGAGCTGTTTTTT.

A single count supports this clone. CDR3 bases: TGCGCCAGCAGCTGGGAGGGCAGCAGTAACTATGGCTACACCTTC. The encoded protein is CASSWEGSSNYGYTF. The V gene is TRBV5-1, the J gene TRBJ1-2; D is uncertain. With 3 bases removed from V and 1 base from J, the gap between germline ends came to 13 bases. The CDR3 covers 15 residues. Germline V gene sequence: CDR1 SGHRS, CDR2 YFSETQ.

CDR3 amino acids: CASTWGGAGEQFF. As DNA, the CDR3 is TGTGCCAGCACCTGGGGGGGGGCAGGTGAGCAGTTCTTC. The V call is TRBV12-3 or TRBV12-4, the J call TRBJ2-1; maybe TRBD2 (7 bases). Trimming stripped 7 bases from V and 9 bases from J, with 16 bases between. The CDR3 runs to 13 residues.

The CDR3 spells CATSDPDRVRGYTF. DNA for the CDR3: TGTGCCACCAGTGACCCGGACAGGGTACGTGGCTACACCTTC. The rearrangement uses TRBV24-1 and TRBJ1-2; 8 positions agree with TRBD1. The V gene end was trimmed by 4 bases and the J gene end by 7 bases; junction bases not matched to a gene: 7. The CDR3 contains 14 residues. The germline gives CDR1 KGHDR, CDR2 SFDVKD.

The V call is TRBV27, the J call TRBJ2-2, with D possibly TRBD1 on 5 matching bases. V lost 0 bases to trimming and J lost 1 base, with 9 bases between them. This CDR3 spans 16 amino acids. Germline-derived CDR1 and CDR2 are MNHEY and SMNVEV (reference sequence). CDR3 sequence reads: CASSLSAGLNTGELFF. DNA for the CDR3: TGTGCCAGCAGTTTATCCGCAGGGTTGAACACCGGGGAGCTGTTTTTT.

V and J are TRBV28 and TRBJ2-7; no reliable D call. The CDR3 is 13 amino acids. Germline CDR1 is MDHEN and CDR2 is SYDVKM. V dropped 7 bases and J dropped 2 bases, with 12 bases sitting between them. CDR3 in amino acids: CASTTLGPYEQYF. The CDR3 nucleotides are TGTGCCAGCACCACCCTCGGTCCCTACGAGCAGTACTTC.

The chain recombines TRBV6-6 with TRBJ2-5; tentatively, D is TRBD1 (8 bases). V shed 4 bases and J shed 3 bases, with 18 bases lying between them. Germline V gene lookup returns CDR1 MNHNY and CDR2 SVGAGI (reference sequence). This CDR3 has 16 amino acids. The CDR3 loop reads CASSFTGGGREETQYF. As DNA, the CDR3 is TGTGCCAGCAGTTTCACAGGGGGGGGCAGGGAAGAGACCCAGTACTTC.

The CDR3 region has the DNA TGTGCCAGCAACTCTTTGCTAGCGGTCTACAATGAGCAGTTCTTC. Protein product: CASNSLLAVYNEQFF. The chain joins TRBV6-6 to TRBJ2-1; 7 bases are a match to TRBD2. This CDR3 comprises 15 residues. CDR1 MNHNY and CDR2 SVGAGI come from the germline V gene (reference sequence). After removal of 7 bases from V and 3 bases from J, the junction contained 9 bases not matched to a gene.

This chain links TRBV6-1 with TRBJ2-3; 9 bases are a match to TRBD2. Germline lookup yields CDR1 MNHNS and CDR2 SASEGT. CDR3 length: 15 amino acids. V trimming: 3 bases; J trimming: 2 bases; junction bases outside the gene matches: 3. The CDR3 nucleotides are TGTGCCAGCAGTGAGGTAGCGGGGGCCACAGATACGCAGTATTTT. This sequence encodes CASSEVAGATDTQYF.

The CDR3 loop is CASSFLQGNDEKLFF. CDR3 bases: TGCGCCAGCAGCTTCCTACAGGGGAACGATGAAAAACTGTTTTTT. The chain has TRBV5-1 and TRBJ1-4, with TRBD1 identical over 7 bases. The V segment lost 2 bases and the J segment 6 bases; nucleotides outside the gene matches: 7. Germline V gives CDR1 SGHRS, CDR2 YFSETQ. The CDR3 sequence is 15 residues long.